The present T cell receptor beta chain was sequenced within a study of blood T cell repertoires in COVID-19. Looking at the study overall: Researchers got acute and convalescent COVID-19 samples from the United States, Italy and Spain. PBMCs, B-cell-depleted T cells, or T cells provided the cDNA or gDNA that made up the material.

As handled by the study authors: For nucleated cells, counts were estimated from reference gene primer amplification. Sequencing used immunoSEQ multiplex PCR; TCRdb keeps in-frame clones, though not all of them. V, J and clone size are taken as reported in that table, and D and trimming were inferred from the DNA itself. This sample has around 130,000 clones; over 75% occur once, and the top ten carry over 9.5%. Germline V gene lookup returns CDR1 KGHDR and CDR2 SFDVKD. Trimming removed 2 bases at V and 2 bases at J, with 3 bases between. This CDR3 contains 13 residues. The sample was peripheral blood. This chain joins TRBV24-1 and TRBJ2-1; D call uncertain. The TCR comes from a man aged 55 to 69 with active or convalescent COVID-19. The CDR3 sequence is CATSDSPYNEQFF. The CDR3 nucleotides read TGTGCCACCAGTGATTCTCCCTACAATGAGCAGTTCTTC.